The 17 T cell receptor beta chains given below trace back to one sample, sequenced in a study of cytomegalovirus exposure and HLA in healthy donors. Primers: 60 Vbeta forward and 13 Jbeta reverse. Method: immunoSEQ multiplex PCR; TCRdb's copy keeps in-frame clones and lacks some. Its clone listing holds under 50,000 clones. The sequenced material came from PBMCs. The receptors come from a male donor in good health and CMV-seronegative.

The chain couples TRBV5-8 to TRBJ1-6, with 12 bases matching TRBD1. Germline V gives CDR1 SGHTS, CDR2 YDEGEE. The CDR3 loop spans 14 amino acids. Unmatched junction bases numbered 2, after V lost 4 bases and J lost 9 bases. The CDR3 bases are TGTGCCAGCAGCCGGGACAGGGGGCTTTCACCCCTCCACTTT. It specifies CASSRDRGLSPLHF.

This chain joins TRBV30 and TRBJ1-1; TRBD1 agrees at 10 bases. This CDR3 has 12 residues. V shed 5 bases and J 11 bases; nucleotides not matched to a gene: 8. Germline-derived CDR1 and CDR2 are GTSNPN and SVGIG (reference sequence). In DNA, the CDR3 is TGTGCCTGGGGGGACAGGGGACGGTCCGCTTTCTTT. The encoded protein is CAWGDRGRSAFF.

CDR3 sequence reads: CASSLIRLAEINEQFF. Written as DNA, the CDR3 is TGTGCCAGCAGCTTAATTAGACTAGCGGAAATCAATGAGCAGTTCTTC. The V gene is TRBV7-9, the J gene TRBJ2-1; 9 positions match TRBD2. Germline V gene data show CDR1 as SEHNR and CDR2 as FQNEAQ (reference sequence). This CDR3 is built from 16 residues. Trimming cost V 2 bases and J 6 bases; bases outside gene matches: 8.

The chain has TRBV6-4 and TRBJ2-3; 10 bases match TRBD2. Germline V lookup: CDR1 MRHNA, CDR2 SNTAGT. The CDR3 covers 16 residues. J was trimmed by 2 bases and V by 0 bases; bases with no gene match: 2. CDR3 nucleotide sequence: TGTGCCAGCAGTGACTCGAGCGGGGGGGCCACAGATACGCAGTATTTT. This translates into CASSDSSGGATDTQYF.

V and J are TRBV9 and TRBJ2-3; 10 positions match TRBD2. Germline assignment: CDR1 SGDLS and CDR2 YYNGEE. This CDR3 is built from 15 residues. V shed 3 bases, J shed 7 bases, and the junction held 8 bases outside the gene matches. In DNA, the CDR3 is TGTGCCAGCAGCGACATTAGCGGGGGGTCAAATACGCAGTATTTT. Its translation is CASSDISGGSNTQYF.

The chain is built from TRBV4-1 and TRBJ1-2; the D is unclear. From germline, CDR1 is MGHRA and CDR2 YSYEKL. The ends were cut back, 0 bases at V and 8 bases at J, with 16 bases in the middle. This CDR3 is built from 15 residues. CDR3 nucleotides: TGCGCCAGCAGCCAAGAAGCGGCCGACCAGCGGGGCTACACCTTC. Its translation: CASSQEAADQRGYTF.

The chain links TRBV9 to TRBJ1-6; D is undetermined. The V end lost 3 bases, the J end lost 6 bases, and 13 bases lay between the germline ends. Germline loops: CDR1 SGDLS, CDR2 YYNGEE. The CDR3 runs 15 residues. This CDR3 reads CASSAHHGGNSPLHF. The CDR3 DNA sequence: TGTGCCAGCAGCGCCCACCACGGTGGTAATTCACCCCTCCACTTT.

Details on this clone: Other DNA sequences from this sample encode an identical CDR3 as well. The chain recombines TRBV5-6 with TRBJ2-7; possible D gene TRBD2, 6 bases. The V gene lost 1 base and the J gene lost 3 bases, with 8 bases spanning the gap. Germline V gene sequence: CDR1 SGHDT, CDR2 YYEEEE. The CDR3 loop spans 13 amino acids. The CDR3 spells CASSLRGGYEQYF. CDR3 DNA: TGTGCCAGCAGCTTGCGGGGAGGCTACGAGCAGTACTTC.

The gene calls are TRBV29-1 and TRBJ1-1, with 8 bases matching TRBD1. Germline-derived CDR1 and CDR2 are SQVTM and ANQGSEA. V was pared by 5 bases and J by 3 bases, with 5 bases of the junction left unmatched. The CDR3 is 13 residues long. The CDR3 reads CSVSDRGYTEAFF. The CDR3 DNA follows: TGCAGCGTTTCCGACAGGGGTTACACTGAAGCTTTCTTT.

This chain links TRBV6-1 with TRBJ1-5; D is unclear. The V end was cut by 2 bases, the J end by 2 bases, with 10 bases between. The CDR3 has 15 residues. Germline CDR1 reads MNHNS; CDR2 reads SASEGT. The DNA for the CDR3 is TGTGCCAGCAGTGAACTACCGCAGGGCAATCAGCCCCAGCATTTT. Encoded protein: CASSELPQGNQPQHF.

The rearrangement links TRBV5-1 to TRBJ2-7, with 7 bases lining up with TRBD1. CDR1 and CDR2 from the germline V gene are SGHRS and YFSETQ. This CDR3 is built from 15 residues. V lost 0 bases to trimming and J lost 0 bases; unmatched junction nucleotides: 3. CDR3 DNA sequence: TGCGCCAGCAGCTTGGTAAGGGACAGCTCCTACGAGCAGTACTTC. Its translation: CASSLVRDSSYEQYF.

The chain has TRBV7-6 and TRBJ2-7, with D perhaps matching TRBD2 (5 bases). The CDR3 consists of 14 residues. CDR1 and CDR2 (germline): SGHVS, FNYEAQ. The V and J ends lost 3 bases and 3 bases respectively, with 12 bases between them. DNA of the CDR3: TGTGCCAGCAGCTTGGGCGGGTATAGCTACGAGCAGTACTTC. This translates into CASSLGGYSYEQYF.

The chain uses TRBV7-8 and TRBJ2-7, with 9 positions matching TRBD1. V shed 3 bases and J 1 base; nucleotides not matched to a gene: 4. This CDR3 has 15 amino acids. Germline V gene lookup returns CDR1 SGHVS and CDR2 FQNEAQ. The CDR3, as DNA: TGTGCCAGCAGCTTGCCGGGACAGGGATCCTACGAGCAGTACTTC. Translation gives CASSLPGQGSYEQYF.

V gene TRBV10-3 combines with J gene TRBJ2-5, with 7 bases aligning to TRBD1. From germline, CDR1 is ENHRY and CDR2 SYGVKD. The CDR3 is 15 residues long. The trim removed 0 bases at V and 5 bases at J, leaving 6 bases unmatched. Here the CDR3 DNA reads TGTGCCATCAGTGAGTCCAGACAGGGTGGGGAGACCCAGTACTTC. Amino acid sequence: CAISESRQGGETQYF.

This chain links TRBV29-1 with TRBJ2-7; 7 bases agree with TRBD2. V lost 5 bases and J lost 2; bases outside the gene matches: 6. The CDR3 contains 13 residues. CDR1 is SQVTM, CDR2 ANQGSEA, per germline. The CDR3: CSVPGEGTYEQYF. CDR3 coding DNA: TGCAGCGTTCCCGGGGAGGGGACCTACGAGCAGTACTTC.

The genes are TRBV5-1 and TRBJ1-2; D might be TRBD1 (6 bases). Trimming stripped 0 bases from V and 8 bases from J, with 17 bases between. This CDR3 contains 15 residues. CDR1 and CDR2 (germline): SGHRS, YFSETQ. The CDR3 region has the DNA TGCGCCAGCAGCTTGGGGATTTCGGCAGGGGACGGCTACACCTTC. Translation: CASSLGISAGDGYTF.

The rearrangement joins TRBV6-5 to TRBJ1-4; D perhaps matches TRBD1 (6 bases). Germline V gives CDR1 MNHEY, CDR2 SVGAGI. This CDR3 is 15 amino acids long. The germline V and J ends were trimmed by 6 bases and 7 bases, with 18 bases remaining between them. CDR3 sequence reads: CASRGWDGGAEKLFF. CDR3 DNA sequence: TGTGCCAGCAGAGGATGGGACGGGGGGGCTGAAAAACTGTTTTTT.